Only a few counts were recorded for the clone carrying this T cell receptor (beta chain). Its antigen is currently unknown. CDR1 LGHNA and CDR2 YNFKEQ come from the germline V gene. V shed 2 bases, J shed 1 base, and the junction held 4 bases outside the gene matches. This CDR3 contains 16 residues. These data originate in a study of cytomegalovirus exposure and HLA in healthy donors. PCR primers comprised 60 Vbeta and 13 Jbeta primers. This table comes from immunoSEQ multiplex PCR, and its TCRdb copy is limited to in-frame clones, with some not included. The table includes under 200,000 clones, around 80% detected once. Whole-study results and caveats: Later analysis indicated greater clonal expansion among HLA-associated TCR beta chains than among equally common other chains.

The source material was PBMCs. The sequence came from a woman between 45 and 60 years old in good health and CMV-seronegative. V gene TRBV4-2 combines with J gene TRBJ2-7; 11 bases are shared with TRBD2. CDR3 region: CASSQIAGGSSYEQYF. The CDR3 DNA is TGTGCCAGCAGCCAAATAGCGGGAGGGAGTTCCTACGAGCAGTACTTC.